The entry below describes one T cell receptor (beta chain). The entry originates in a study of shared T cell receptors in the human thymus. Method: immunoSEQ multiplex PCR; TCRdb's copy keeps in-frame clones and lacks some. The table records hundreds of thousands of clones, more than 85% of them present only once. The sequencing input was thymocytes. The origin of this receptor is a human donor.

The CDR3 bases are TGTGCCAGCAGTTACGGGGCGGGGGCGGTTGCCTATGGCTACACCTTC. It translates to CASSYGAGAVAYGYTF. V is TRBV6-6 and J is TRBJ1-2; maybe TRBD1 (6 bases). CDR1 is MNHNY and CDR2 is SVGAGI in the germline V gene (reference sequence). Trimming cost V 2 bases and J 4 bases, with 17 bases left between them. The CDR3 contains 16 residues.